This paragraph reports one T cell receptor (beta chain). Antigen unknown. The sample contains more than one DNA sequence encoding this CDR3. Germline CDR1 reads SNHLY; CDR2 reads FYNNEI. This CDR3 comprises 11 residues. The V end was cut by 3 bases, the J end by 5 bases, with 4 bases between. The sample is drawn from a study of T cell responses to AZD1222 COVID-19 vaccine. General observations from the study: Among the donors, most were white British and more were female, and clonal diversity was possibly underestimated. The breadth and depth of Spike-specific TCRs increased once two AZD1222 doses had been given. Researchers took repertoire samples only after the peak T cell response had come. The CD4 TCRs associated with vaccination extended across spike and predominated at 160-218 and 743-854.

The method was immunoSEQ multiplex PCR; TCRdb's version includes in-frame clones alone and lacks a portion of them. The sample gives about 88,000 clones, 90% of which show up once; approximately 5% is in the top ten. Specimen: peripheral blood, collected 28 days after the second AZD1222 dose. The J gene is TRBJ1-2, the V gene TRBV2; D gene unclear. The receptor's source is an adult who received the AZD1222 COVID-19 vaccine. In DNA, the CDR3 is TGTGCCAGCAGTGAGCAGTATGGCTACACCTTC. Protein: CASSEQYGYTF. Full variable domain (missing parts from reference TRBV2 and TRBJ1-2): EPEVTQTPSHQVTQMGQEVILRCVPISNHLYFYWYRQILGQKVEFLVSFYNNEISEKSEIFDDQFSVERPDGSNFTLKIRSTKLEDSAMYFCASSEQYGYTFGSGTRLTVV.